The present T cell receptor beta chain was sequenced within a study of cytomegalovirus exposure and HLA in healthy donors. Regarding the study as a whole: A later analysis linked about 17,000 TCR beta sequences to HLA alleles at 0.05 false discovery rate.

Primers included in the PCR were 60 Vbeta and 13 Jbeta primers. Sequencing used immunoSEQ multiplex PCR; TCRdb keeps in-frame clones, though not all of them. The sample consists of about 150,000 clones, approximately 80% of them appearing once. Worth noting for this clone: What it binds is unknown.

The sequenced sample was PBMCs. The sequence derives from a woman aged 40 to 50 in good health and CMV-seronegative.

The CDR3 sequence is CASSGKQGTYEQYF. Written as DNA, the CDR3 is TGTGCCAGCAGCGGGAAACAGGGGACCTACGAGCAGTACTTC. The chain employs TRBV13 and TRBJ2-7; TRBD1 agrees at 7 bases. This CDR3 has 14 residues. The V gene's germline CDR1 is PRHDT and CDR2 FYEKMQ (reference sequence). J was trimmed by 2 bases and V by 5 bases; bases with no gene match: 6.